The 7 T cell receptor beta chains below were found in one sample sequenced in a study of cytomegalovirus exposure and HLA in healthy donors. The PCR used 60 Vbeta and 13 Jbeta primers. Here immunoSEQ multiplex PCR was the method, and the copy in TCRdb shows in-frame clones only, minus some. The data contain about 120,000 clones, 80% of them singletons. The sample was PBMCs. The receptor set was obtained from a man aged 25 to 45 in good health and CMV-seropositive.

The J gene is TRBJ1-4, the V gene TRBV4-1; D call uncertain. This CDR3 spans 16 amino acids. Trimming took 4 bases from V and 0 from J, leaving 12 bases between them. CDR1 and CDR2 (germline): MGHRA, YSYEKL. The CDR3 loop is CASSPRELATNEKLFF. The CDR3 DNA follows: TGCGCCAGCAGCCCCCGGGAACTTGCAACTAATGAAAAACTGTTTTTT.

The chain is built from TRBV9 and TRBJ1-1, with 7 positions matching TRBD1. CDR1 is SGDLS and CDR2 is YYNGEE in the germline V gene. The length of the CDR3 is 15 residues. V lost 3 bases to trimming and J lost 3 bases; unmatched junction nucleotides: 8. The CDR3 region has the DNA TGTGCCAGCAGCGCTACGACAGGGCCTGACACTGAAGCTTTCTTT. It translates to CASSATTGPDTEAFF. Complete variable domain (other parts from reference TRBV9 and TRBJ1-1): DSGVTQTPKHLITATGQRVTLRCSPRSGDLSVYWYQQSLDQGLQFLIQYYNGEERAKGNILERFSAQQFPDLHSELNLSSLELGDSALYFCASSATTGPDTEAFFGQGTRLTVV.

The chain has TRBV7-2 and TRBJ2-7; TRBD1 matches 7 bases. Germline-derived CDR1 and CDR2 are SGHTA and FQGNSA. V lost 4 bases, J lost 3 bases, and 6 bases stayed unmatched. This CDR3 spans 14 amino acids. Written as DNA, the CDR3 is TGTGCCAGCAGCTCCCGACAGGGCCACTACGAGCAGTACTTC. This translates into CASSSRQGHYEQYF.

The chain carries TRBV6-5 and TRBJ2-2, with 9 bases that match TRBD2. CDR1 is MNHEY, CDR2 SVGAGI, per germline. V trimming: 2 bases; J trimming: 9 bases; junction bases outside the gene matches: 10. This CDR3 has 16 residues. CDR3 in DNA: TGTGCCAGCAGTTACCTTAGCGGGGGAGGGACCAGGGAGCTGTTTTTT. Translation: CASSYLSGGGTRELFF.

The chain couples TRBV5-6 to TRBJ2-3, with 8 bases aligning to TRBD2. Trimming took 4 bases from V and 4 from J; bases not matched to a gene: 8. Per the germline V gene, CDR1 is SGHDT and CDR2 is YYEEEE. The CDR3 is 15 amino acids. CDR3 nucleotide sequence: TGTGCCAGCAGCGCGCTTTCGACTAGCGCAGATACGCAGTATTTT. This encodes CASSALSTSADTQYF.

The chain uses TRBV5-8 and TRBJ1-1; 7 bases agree with TRBD1. This CDR3 region has 15 residues. V lost 4 bases to trimming and J lost 0 bases; unmatched junction nucleotides: 6. Germline values: CDR1 SGHTS, CDR2 YDEGEE. The CDR3 region is CASSARTGLNTEAFF. For the CDR3, the DNA is TGTGCCAGCAGCGCACGGACAGGCCTGAACACTGAAGCTTTCTTT.

This chain joins TRBV25-1 and TRBJ2-4, with a weak D call TRBD1 (5 bases). The germline V and J ends were trimmed by 3 bases and 8 bases, with 17 bases remaining between them. Per the germline V gene, CDR1 is MGHDK and CDR2 is SYGVNS. This CDR3 has 15 amino acids. The CDR3 nucleotides are TGTGCCAGCAGTGATGTGACCAGGGCGAATTACATTCAGTACTTC. Translating gives CASSDVTRANYIQYF.